The clone carrying this TCR beta chain was seen only once. Its target is unknown. This entry comes from a study of T cell responses to AZD1222 COVID-19 vaccine. Overall study findings and caveats: Baseline seropositives among AZD1222 recipients totaled only five to seven. Following two doses of AZD1222, Spike-specific TCR breadth and depth rose.

Assay: immunoSEQ multiplex PCR; the TCRdb copy retains only in-frame clones and omits some. In the table there are 110,000 or so clones, more than 75% of which are singletons. Per the germline V gene, CDR1 is SNHLY and CDR2 is FYNNEI. The V and J ends lost 5 bases and 8 bases, in that order; junction bases with no gene match: 21. This CDR3 spans 19 amino acids. V is TRBV2 and J is TRBJ1-6; TRBD1 matches at 7 bases. The material was peripheral blood, obtained 28 days after the second AZD1222 dose. This clonotype originated in an adult who received the AZD1222 COVID-19 vaccine. For the CDR3, the DNA is TGTGCCAGCAGTAGGAACAGGGGCGATGGTGTACGGTATGATTCACCCCTCCACTTT. Amino acid sequence: CASSRNRGDGVRYDSPLHF.